This T cell receptor beta chain was sequenced in a study of blood T cell repertoires in COVID-19. Study details: Samples came from the United States, Italy and Spain, spanning acute and convalescent COVID-19.

Produced via immunoSEQ multiplex PCR; TCRdb's table is partial and in-frame only. This table holds around 130,000 clones, 85% to 90% found once. V gave up 6 bases and J gave up 6 bases; unmatched junction bases: 12. Germline V lookup: CDR1 MDHEN, CDR2 SYDVKM. CDR3 length: 16 residues. The sequenced sample was peripheral blood. The sequence was obtained from a man in his forties or fifties with active or convalescent COVID-19. The chain carries TRBV28 and TRBJ2-7; 12 nucleotides agree with TRBD2. The CDR3 sequence: CASSPGTSGPYAEQYF. Written as DNA, the CDR3 is TGTGCCAGCAGCCCGGGGACTAGCGGGCCCTATGCCGAGCAGTACTTC.